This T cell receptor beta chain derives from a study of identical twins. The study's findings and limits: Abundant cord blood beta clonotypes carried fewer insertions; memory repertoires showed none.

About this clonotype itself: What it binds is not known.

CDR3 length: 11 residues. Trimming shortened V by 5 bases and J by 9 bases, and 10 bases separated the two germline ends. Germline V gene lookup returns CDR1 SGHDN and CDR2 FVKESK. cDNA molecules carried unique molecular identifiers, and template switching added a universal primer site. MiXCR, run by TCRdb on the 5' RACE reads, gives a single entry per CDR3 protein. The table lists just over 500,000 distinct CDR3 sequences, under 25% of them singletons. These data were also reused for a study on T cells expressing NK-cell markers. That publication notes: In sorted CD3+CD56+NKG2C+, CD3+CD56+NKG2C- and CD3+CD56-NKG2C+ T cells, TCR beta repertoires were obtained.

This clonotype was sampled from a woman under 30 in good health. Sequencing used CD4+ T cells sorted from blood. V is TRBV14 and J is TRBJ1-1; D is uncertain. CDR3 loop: CASSAGRKAFF. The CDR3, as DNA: TGTGCCAGCAGCGCCGGGAGGAAAGCTTTCTTT.